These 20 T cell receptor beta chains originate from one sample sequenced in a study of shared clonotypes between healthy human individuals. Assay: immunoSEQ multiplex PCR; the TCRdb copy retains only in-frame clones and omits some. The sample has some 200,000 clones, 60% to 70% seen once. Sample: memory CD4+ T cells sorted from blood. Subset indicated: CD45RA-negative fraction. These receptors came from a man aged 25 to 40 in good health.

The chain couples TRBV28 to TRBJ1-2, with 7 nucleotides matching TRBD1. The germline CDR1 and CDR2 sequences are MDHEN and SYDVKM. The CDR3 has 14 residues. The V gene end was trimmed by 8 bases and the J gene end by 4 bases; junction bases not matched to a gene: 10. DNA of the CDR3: TGTGCCAGCTTGGGGGCCGGGACAGTCTATGGCTACACCTTC. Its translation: CASLGAGTVYGYTF.

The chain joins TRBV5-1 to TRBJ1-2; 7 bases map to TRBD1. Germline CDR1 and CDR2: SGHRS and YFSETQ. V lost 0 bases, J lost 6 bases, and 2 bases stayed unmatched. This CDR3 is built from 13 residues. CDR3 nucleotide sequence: TGCGCCAGCAGCTTGGCAGGGGGAAATGGCTACACCTTC. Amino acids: CASSLAGGNGYTF.

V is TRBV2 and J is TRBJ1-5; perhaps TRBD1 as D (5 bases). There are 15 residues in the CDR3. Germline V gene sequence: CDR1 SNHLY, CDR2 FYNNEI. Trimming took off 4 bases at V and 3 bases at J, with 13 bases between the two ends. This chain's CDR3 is CASSVDSAYNQPQHF. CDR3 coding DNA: TGTGCCAGCAGTGTAGACAGCGCCTACAATCAGCCCCAGCATTTT.

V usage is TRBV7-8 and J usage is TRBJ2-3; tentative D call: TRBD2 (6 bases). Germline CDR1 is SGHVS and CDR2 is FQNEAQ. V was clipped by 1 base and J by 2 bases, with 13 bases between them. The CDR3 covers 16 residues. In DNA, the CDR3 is TGTGCCAGCAGCTTAGATGGAGCGGGCGACACAGATACGCAGTATTTT. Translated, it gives CASSLDGAGDTDTQYF.

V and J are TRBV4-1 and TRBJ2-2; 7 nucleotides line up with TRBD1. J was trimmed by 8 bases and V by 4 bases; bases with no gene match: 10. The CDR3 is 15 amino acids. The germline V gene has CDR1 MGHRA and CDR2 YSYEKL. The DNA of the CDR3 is TGCGCCAGCAGCCCAAGACGAGGGGGCCGTGGGGAGCTGTTTTTT. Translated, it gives CASSPRRGGRGELFF.

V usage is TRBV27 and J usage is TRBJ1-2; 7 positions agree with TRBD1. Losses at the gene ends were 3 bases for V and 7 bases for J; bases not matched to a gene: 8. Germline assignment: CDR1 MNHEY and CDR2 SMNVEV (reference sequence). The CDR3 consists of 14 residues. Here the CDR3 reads CASSLLGGGSGYTF. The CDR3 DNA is TGTGCCAGCAGTTTGTTAGGGGGCGGCTCTGGCTACACCTTC.

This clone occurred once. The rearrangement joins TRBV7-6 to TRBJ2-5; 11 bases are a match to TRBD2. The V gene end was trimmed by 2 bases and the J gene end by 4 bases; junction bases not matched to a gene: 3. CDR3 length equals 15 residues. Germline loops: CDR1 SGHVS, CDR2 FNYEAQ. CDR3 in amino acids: CASSLQLAGAETQYF. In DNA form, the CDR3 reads TGTGCCAGCAGCTTACAACTAGCGGGAGCAGAGACCCAGTACTTC.

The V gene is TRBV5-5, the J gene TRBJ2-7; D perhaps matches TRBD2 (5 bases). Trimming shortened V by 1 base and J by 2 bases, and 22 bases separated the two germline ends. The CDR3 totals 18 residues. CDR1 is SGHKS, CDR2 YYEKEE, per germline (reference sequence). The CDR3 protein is CASSLSFTALTKAYEQYF. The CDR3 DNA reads TGTGCCAGCAGCTTGAGCTTCACAGCTTTGACTAAGGCCTACGAGCAGTACTTC.

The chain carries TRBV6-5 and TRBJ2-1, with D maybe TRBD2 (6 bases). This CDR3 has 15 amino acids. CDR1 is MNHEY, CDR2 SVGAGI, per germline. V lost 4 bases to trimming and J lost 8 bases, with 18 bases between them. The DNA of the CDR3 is TGTGCCAGCAGTTCCTTTCGGGGGAAGGCCGATGAGCAGTTCTTC. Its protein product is CASSSFRGKADEQFF.

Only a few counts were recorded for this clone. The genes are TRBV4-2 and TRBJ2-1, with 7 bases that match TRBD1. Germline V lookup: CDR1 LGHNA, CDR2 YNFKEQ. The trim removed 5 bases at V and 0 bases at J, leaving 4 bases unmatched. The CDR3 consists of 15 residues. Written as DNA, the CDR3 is TGTGCCAGCAGCGCCCGACAGGGCTCCTACAATGAGCAGTTCTTC. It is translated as CASSARQGSYNEQFF.

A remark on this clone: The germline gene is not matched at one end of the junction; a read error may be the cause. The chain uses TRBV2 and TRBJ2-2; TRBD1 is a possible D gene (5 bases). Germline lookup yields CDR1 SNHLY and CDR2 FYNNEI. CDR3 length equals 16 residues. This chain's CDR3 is CASTEQRGTNTGELFF. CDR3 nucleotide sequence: TGTGCCAGCACTGAACAAAGGGGTACGAACACCGGGGAGCTGTTTTTT.

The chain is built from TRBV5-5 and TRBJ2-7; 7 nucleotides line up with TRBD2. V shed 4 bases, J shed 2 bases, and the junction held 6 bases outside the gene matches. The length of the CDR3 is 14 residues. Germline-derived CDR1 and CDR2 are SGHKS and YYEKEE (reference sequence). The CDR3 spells CASSRTSAAYEQYF. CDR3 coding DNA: TGTGCCAGCAGCCGAACTAGCGCGGCCTACGAGCAGTACTTC.

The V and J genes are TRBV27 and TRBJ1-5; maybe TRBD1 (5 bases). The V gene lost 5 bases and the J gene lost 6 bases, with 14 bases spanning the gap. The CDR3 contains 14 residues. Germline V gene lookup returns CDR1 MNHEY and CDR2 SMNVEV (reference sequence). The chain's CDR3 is CASSAPGFPQPQHF. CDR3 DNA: TGTGCCAGCAGTGCACCAGGGTTTCCTCAGCCCCAGCATTTT.

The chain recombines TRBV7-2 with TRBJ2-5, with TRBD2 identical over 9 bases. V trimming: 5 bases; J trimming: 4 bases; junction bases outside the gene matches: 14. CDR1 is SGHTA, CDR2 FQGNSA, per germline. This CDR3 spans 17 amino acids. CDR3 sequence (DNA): TGTGCCAGCAGCCTGGGGAGAGGTAGCGGGAGCCCAGAGACCCAGTACTTC. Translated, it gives CASSLGRGSGSPETQYF.

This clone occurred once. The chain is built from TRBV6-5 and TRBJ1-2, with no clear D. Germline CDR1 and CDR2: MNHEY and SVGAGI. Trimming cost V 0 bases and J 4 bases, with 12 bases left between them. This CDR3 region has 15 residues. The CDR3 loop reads CASSYSDGLLYGYTF. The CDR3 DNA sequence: TGTGCCAGCAGTTACTCCGACGGACTTCTCTATGGCTACACCTTC.

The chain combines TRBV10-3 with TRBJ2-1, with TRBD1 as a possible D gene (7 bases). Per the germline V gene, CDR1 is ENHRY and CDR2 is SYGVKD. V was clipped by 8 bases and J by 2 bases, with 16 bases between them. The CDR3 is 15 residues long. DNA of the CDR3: TGTGCCATCGCGTCTCGGGGGACAGCCTACAATGAGCAGTTCTTC. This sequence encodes CAIASRGTAYNEQFF.

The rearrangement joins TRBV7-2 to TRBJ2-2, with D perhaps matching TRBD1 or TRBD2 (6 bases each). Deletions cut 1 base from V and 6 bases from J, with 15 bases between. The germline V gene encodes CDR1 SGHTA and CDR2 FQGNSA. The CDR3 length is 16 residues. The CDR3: CASSLVARRGAGELFF. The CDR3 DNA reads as TGTGCCAGCAGCTTAGTAGCGAGAAGGGGGGCCGGGGAGCTGTTTTTT.

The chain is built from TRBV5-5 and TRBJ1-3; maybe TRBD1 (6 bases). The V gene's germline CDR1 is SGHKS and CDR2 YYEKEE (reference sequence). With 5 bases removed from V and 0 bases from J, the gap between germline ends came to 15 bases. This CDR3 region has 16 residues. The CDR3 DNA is TGTGCCAGCAGAACAGGGCCCGTCAGCTCTGGAAACACCATATATTTT. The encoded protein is CASRTGPVSSGNTIYF.

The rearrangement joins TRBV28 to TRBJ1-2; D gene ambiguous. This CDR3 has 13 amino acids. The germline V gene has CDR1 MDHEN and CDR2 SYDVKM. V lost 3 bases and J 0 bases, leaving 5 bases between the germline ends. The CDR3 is CASSFLTNYGYTF. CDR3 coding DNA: TGTGCCAGCAGTTTCTTAACTAACTATGGCTACACCTTC.

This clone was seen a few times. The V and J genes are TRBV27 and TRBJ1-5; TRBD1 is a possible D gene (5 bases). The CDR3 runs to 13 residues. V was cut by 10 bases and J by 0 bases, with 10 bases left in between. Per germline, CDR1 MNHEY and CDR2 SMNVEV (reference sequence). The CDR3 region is CATGGYSNQPQHF. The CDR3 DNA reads TGTGCCACTGGGGGATATAGCAATCAGCCCCAGCATTTT.